A selection of T cell receptor beta chains follows, all from one sample in a study of OX40 agonist ivuxolimab in advanced cancers. TCRdb's table, derived via immunoSEQ multiplex PCR, lists solely in-frame clones and lacks some. Among 75,000 to 90,000 clones listed, roughly 93% were seen once. The material sequenced was CD4+ or CD8+ T cells sorted from blood, taken in a trial of the OX40 agonist ivuxolimab. These receptors came from an adult with an advanced solid tumor such as melanoma, head and neck, liver or kidney cancer. CDR3s include the opening cysteine and the closing phenylalanine or tryptophan. D genes are given only for firm matches.

cdr3_aa: CSANPHGYTF
cdr3_nt: TGCAGTGCTAACCCCCATGGCTACACCTTC
d_call: -
j_call: TRBJ1-2
v_call: TRBV20-1

cdr3_aa: CASSPGGVGANVLTF
cdr3_nt: TGTGCCAGCAGCCCAGGGGGCGTTGGGGCCAACGTCCTGACTTTC
d_call: TRBD1
j_call: TRBJ2-6
v_call: TRBV27

cdr3_aa: CASRLAGRTDTQYF
cdr3_nt: TGTGCCAGTAGGCTAGCGGGAAGAACAGATACGCAGTATTTT
d_call: TRBD2
j_call: TRBJ2-3
v_call: TRBV19

cdr3_aa: CASSREGGTEAFF
cdr3_nt: TGCGCCAGCAGCCGAGAGGGAGGGACTGAAGCTTTCTTT
d_call: -
j_call: TRBJ1-1
v_call: TRBV5-1

cdr3_aa: CASSPRRDSYGYTF
cdr3_nt: TGTGCCAGCTCACCACGCCGGGACAGCTATGGCTACACCTTC
d_call: TRBD1
j_call: TRBJ1-2
v_call: TRBV18

cdr3_aa: CASRDPGRNSPLHF
cdr3_nt: TGTGCCAGTAGAGACCCCGGGAGGAATTCACCCCTCCACTTT
d_call: -
j_call: TRBJ1-6
v_call: TRBV19

cdr3_aa: CASSGGGESSYNSPLHF
cdr3_nt: TGTGCCAGCAGCGGCGGGGGCGAAAGCTCCTATAATTCACCCCTCCACTTT
d_call: -
j_call: TRBJ1-6
v_call: TRBV9

cdr3_aa: CASRSDRDYGYTF
cdr3_nt: TGTGCCAGCAGATCAGACAGAGACTATGGCTACACCTTC
d_call: -
j_call: TRBJ1-2
v_call: TRBV6-5

cdr3_aa: CASSLARLALSYNEQFF
cdr3_nt: TGCGCCAGCAGCTTGGCCCGACTAGCCCTCTCCTACAATGAGCAGTTCTTC
d_call: TRBD2
j_call: TRBJ2-1
v_call: TRBV5-1

cdr3_aa: CASSLGRKETQYF
cdr3_nt: TGTGCCAGCAGTTTAGGACGAAAAGAGACCCAGTACTTC
d_call: -
j_call: TRBJ2-5
v_call: TRBV27

cdr3_aa: CASSWVSYNEQFF
cdr3_nt: TGTGCCAGCAGTTGGGTCTCCTACAATGAGCAGTTCTTC
d_call: -
j_call: TRBJ2-1
v_call: TRBV28

cdr3_aa: CASSRRLASSETQYF
cdr3_nt: TGTGCCAGCAGCCGGAGGCTAGCTTCATCGGAGACCCAGTACTTC
d_call: -
j_call: TRBJ2-5
v_call: TRBV7-9

cdr3_aa: CASSTQGGEQYF
cdr3_nt: TGTGCCAGCAGCACACAGGGTGGAGAGCAGTACTTC
d_call: -
j_call: TRBJ2-7
v_call: TRBV7-2

cdr3_aa: CASSDTAYGYTF
cdr3_nt: TGTGCCAGCAGCGACACTGCGTATGGCTACACCTTC
d_call: -
j_call: TRBJ1-2
v_call: TRBV6-5

cdr3_aa: CASTRGGNGRNTEAFF
cdr3_nt: TGTGCCAGCACCCGGGGGGGAAACGGGCGGAACACTGAAGCTTTCTTT
d_call: -
j_call: TRBJ1-1
v_call: TRBV5-4

cdr3_aa: CASSLEGGGEPQHF
cdr3_nt: TGCGCCAGCAGCTTGGAAGGGGGCGGTGAGCCCCAGCATTTT
d_call: TRBD1
j_call: TRBJ1-5
v_call: TRBV5-1

cdr3_aa: CASRTSGYNEQFF
cdr3_nt: TGTGCCAGCAGGACTAGCGGATACAATGAGCAGTTCTTC
d_call: TRBD2
j_call: TRBJ2-1
v_call: TRBV7-2

cdr3_aa: CASSQTGRNQPQHF
cdr3_nt: TGTGCCAGCAGCCAGACAGGGCGCAATCAGCCCCAGCATTTT
d_call: TRBD1
j_call: TRBJ1-5
v_call: TRBV4-2

cdr3_aa: CASSLGTGGGYTF
cdr3_nt: TGCGCCAGCAGCCTAGGGACAGGTGGTGGCTACACCTTC
d_call: TRBD1
j_call: TRBJ1-2
v_call: TRBV5-1

cdr3_aa: CASSRKTGQPDNEQFF
cdr3_nt: TGTGCCAGCAGCCGCAAAACGGGACAGCCAGACAATGAGCAGTTCTTC
d_call: TRBD1
j_call: TRBJ2-1
v_call: TRBV5-8

cdr3_aa: CASSPGDTQYF
cdr3_nt: TGTGCCAGCAGCCCGGGGGATACGCAGTATTTT
d_call: -
j_call: TRBJ2-3
v_call: TRBV6-1

cdr3_aa: CASSLYNEQFF
cdr3_nt: TGTGCCAGCAGTCTATACAATGAGCAGTTCTTC
d_call: -
j_call: TRBJ2-1
v_call: TRBV25-1